This T cell receptor beta chain comes out of a study of vaccination and CD4 T cells after COVID-19. Study-level background: The convalescent population consisted of six males and four females, two of whom were of Hispanic ethnicity. The cells in question were stimulated using overlapping spike peptides derived from SARS-CoV-2, HCoV-NL63, HCoV-OC43 and HCoV-229E. Each of the control cultures got a CEFX pool, an HIV-1 Nef pool, or no peptide.

Treatment specified: roughly ten-day PBMC culture with coronavirus spike peptide pools or control peptides (ViraFEST assay). Positive PCR results dated from March to December 2020, before the US Alpha, Beta and Delta variants. This CDR3 is built from 14 residues. Germline V gene lookup returns CDR1 SGHTA and CDR2 FQGNSA. V was pared by 4 bases and J by 10 bases, with 7 bases of the junction left unmatched. With respect to this clonotype: Its antigen is still unknown.

Sequence data for DNA of cultured CD4+ T cells were generated by the Oncomine TCR Beta short-read assay. TCRdb reanalysed the PCR reads using MiXCR and keeps one entry per CDR3 protein. The top ten hold approximately 13% of the sample, which has some 16,000 distinct CDR3 sequences, more than 45% seen once. Sequencing input: CD4+ T cells from blood, cultured in vitro. V gene TRBV7-2 combines with J gene TRBJ1-6; 7 bases map to TRBD1. The TCR originated in a human donor who had recovered from COVID-19. The CDR3 bases are TGTGCCAGCAGCTCCAGACAGGGATCCTCACCCCTCCACTTT. Protein product: CASSSRQGSSPLHF.